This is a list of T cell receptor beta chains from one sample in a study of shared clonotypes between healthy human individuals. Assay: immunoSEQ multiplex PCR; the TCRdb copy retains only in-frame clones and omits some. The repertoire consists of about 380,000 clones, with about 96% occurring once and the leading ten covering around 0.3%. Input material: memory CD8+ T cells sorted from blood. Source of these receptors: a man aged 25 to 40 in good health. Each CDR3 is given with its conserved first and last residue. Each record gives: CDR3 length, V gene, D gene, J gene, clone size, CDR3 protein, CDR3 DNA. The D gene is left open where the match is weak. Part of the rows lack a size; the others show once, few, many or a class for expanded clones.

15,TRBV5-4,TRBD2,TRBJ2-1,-,CASSSRRGSHNEQFF,TGTGCCAGCAGCTCCCGTCGCGGGAGCCACAATGAGCAGTTCTTC
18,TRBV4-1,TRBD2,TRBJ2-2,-,CASSHSPFIAGNTGELFF,TGCGCCAGCAGCCATTCTCCGTTTATAGCGGGAAATACCGGGGAGCTGTTTTTT
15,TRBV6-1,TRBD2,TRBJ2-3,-,CASSERTSGTDTQYF,TGTGCCAGCAGTGAAAGGACTAGCGGCACAGATACGCAGTATTTT
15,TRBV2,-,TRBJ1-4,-,CASSGHGGANEKLFF,TGTGCCAGCAGTGGGCACGGAGGAGCTAATGAAAAACTGTTTTTT
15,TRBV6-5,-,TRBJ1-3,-,CATKLTTAPGNTIYF,TGTGCCACCAAGCTGACAACGGCCCCCGGAAACACCATATATTTT
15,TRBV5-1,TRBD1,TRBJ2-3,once,CASASGTGDTDTQYF,TGCGCCAGCGCATCCGGGACAGGGGACACAGATACGCAGTATTTT
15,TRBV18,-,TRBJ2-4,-,CASSPDGLAKNIQYF,TGTGCCAGCTCACCGGACGGACTAGCCAAAAACATTCAGTACTTC
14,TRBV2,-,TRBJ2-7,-,CASSIDSFWGEQYF,TGTGCCAGCAGTATTGACTCATTCTGGGGCGAGCAGTACTTC
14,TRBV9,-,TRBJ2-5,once,CASSPLGTLETQYF,TGTGCCAGCAGCCCACTGGGGACTTTGGAGACCCAGTACTTC
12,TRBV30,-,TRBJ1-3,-,CAWSVRGNTIYF,TGTGCCTGGAGTGTACGAGGAAACACCATATATTTT
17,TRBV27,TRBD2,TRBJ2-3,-,CASSLSPGLAVADTQYF,TGTGCCAGCAGCCTCAGTCCTGGACTAGCGGTCGCAGATACGCAGTATTTT
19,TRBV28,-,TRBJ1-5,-,CASGLWLTRETQSNQPQHF,TGTGCCAGCGGTTTGTGGCTGACCCGAGAGACACAGTCCAATCAGCCCCAGCATTTT
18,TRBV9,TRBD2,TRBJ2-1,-,CASSVRGAGGTLYNEQFF,TGTGCCAGCAGCGTTAGAGGAGCGGGAGGGACACTTTACAATGAGCAGTTCTTC
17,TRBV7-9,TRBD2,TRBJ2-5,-,CASSRLGLAGGEETQYF,TGTGCCAGCAGCCGGCTGGGACTAGCGGGAGGAGAAGAGACCCAGTACTTC
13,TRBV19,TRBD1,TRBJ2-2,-,CAGQGRDTGELFF,TGTGCCGGACAGGGGAGGGACACCGGGGAGCTGTTTTTT
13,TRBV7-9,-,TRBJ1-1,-,CATRREGSTEAFF,TGTGCCACCCGGAGGGAGGGAAGCACTGAAGCTTTCTTT
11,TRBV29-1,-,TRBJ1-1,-,CSIYWNTEAFF,TGCAGCATTTATTGGAACACTGAAGCTTTCTTT
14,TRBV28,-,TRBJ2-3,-,CASSTPSSSDTQYF,TGTGCCAGCAGTACCCCTAGCTCCTCAGATACGCAGTATTTT
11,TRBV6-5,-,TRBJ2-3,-,CASSQRDTQYF,TGTGCCAGCAGCCAGCGGGATACGCAGTATTTT
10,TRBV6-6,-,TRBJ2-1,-,CASSYGEQFF,TGTGCCAGCAGTTACGGTGAGCAGTTCTTC
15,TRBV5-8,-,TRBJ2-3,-,CTSSLFRAEGDTQYF,TGTACCAGCAGCTTGTTTCGAGCGGAGGGAGATACGCAGTATTTT
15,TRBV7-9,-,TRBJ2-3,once,CASRGDGRGTDTQYF,TGTGCCAGCCGGGGAGACGGCCGGGGCACAGATACGCAGTATTTT
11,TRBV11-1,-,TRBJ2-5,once,CASSLKETQYF,TGTGCCAGCAGCTTAAAAGAGACCCAGTACTTC
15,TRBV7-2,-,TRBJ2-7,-,CASSLGLGQTYEQYF,TGTGCCAGCAGCTTAGGTCTCGGACAAACCTACGAGCAGTACTTC
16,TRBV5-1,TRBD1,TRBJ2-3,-,CASSLEGTGYTDTQYF,TGCGCCAGCAGCCTGGAAGGGACAGGATACACAGATACGCAGTATTTT
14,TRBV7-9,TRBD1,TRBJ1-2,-,CASSPRQGARGYTF,TGTGCCAGCAGCCCGAGACAGGGGGCTCGTGGCTACACCTTC
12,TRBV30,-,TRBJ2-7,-,CAWGASTYEQYF,TGTGCCTGGGGTGCTAGTACCTACGAGCAGTACTTC
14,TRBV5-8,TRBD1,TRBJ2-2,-,CASSFRDSTGELFF,TGTGCCAGCAGCTTCCGGGACAGCACCGGGGAGCTGTTTTTT
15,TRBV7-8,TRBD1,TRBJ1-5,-,CASRLTGGSNQPQHF,TGTGCCAGCAGACTGACAGGGGGGAGCAATCAGCCCCAGCATTTT
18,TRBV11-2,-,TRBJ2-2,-,CASSPSAAGTSFTGELFF,TGTGCCAGCAGCCCGAGTGCGGCGGGAACCTCCTTCACCGGGGAGCTGTTTTTT
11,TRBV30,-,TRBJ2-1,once,CAWTKYNEQFF,TGTGCCTGGACAAAATACAATGAGCAGTTCTTC
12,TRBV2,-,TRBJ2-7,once,CASGADSYEQYF,TGTGCCAGCGGAGCAGACTCCTACGAGCAGTACTTC
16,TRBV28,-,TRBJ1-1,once,CASTPAGTAWNTEAFF,TGTGCCAGCACCCCGGCGGGCACCGCGTGGAACACTGAAGCTTTCTTT
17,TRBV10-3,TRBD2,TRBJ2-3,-,CAISGRELASLTDTQYF,TGTGCCATCAGTGGTAGGGAACTAGCGAGCCTCACAGATACGCAGTATTTT
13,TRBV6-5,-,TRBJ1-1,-,CASRPGANTEAFF,TGTGCCAGCAGACCGGGGGCGAACACTGAAGCTTTCTTT
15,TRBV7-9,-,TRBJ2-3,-,CASSSTGSPPDTQYF,TGTGCCAGCAGCAGCACAGGGAGTCCCCCAGATACGCAGTATTTT
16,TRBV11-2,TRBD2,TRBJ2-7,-,CASSLGSSGKTYEQYF,TGTGCCAGCAGCTTAGGTAGTAGCGGGAAAACTTACGAGCAGTACTTC
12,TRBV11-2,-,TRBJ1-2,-,CASSFEDYGYTF,TGTGCCAGCAGCTTCGAAGACTATGGCTACACCTTC
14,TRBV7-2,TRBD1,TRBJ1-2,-,CASSLTGRDYGYTF,TGTGCCAGCAGCCTGACAGGGCGGGACTATGGCTACACCTTC
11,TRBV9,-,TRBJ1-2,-,CASSGENGYTF,TGTGCCAGCAGCGGAGAAAATGGCTACACCTTC
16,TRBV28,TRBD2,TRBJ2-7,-,CASSLWAGGNLYEQYF,TGTGCCAGCAGCCTTTGGGCGGGGGGGAACCTTTACGAGCAGTACTTC
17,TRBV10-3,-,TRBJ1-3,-,CAISEQQGVGSGNTIYF,TGTGCCATCAGTGAGCAACAGGGCGTAGGATCTGGAAACACCATATATTTT
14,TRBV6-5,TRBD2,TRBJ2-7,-,CATEFFREGPEQYF,TGTGCCACCGAGTTCTTCCGGGAGGGACCTGAGCAGTACTTC
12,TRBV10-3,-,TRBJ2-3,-,CAIVFRTDTQYF,TGTGCCATCGTTTTCCGAACAGATACGCAGTATTTT
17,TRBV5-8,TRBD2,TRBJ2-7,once,CASSLWSGLVFSYEQYF,TGTGCCAGCAGCTTGTGGTCGGGACTAGTTTTTTCCTACGAGCAGTACTTC
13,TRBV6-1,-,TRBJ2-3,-,CASSRDLTDTQYF,TGTGCCAGCAGTCGGGACCTAACAGATACGCAGTATTTT
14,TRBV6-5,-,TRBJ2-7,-,CASSYSNGNYEQYF,TGTGCCAGCAGTTACTCGAACGGGAACTACGAGCAGTACTTC
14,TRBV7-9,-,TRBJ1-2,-,CASSSHRDNYGYTF,TGTGCCAGCAGCAGTCACAGGGATAACTATGGCTACACCTTC
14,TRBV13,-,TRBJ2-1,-,CASSTGEIRDEQFF,TGTGCCAGCAGTACGGGCGAGATACGCGATGAGCAGTTCTTC
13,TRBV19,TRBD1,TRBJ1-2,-,CASTGGGLHGYTF,TGTGCCAGTACCGGAGGGGGCCTCCATGGCTACACCTTC
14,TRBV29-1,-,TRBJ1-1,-,CSVVGRFGTHEAFF,TGCAGCGTTGTGGGCAGGTTCGGGACACATGAAGCTTTCTTT
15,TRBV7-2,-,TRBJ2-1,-,CASSQDLSSYNEQFF,TGTGCCAGCAGCCAAGACCTCAGCTCCTACAATGAGCAGTTCTTC
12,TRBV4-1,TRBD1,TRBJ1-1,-,CATRDRDTEAFF,TGCGCCACCCGGGACAGGGACACTGAAGCTTTCTTT
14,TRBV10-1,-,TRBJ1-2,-,CASSYGERNYGYTF,TGCGCCAGCAGTTACGGGGAACGGAACTATGGCTACACCTTC
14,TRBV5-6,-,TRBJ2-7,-,CASSLSQNSYEQYF,TGTGCCAGCAGCTTGTCGCAGAACTCCTACGAGCAGTACTTC
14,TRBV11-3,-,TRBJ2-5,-,CASSLGRGQETQYF,TGTGCCAGCAGCTTAGGGCGGGGCCAAGAGACCCAGTACTTC
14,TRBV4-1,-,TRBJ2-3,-,CASSQAQGADTQYF,TGCGCCAGCAGCCAGGCGCAGGGCGCAGATACGCAGTATTTT